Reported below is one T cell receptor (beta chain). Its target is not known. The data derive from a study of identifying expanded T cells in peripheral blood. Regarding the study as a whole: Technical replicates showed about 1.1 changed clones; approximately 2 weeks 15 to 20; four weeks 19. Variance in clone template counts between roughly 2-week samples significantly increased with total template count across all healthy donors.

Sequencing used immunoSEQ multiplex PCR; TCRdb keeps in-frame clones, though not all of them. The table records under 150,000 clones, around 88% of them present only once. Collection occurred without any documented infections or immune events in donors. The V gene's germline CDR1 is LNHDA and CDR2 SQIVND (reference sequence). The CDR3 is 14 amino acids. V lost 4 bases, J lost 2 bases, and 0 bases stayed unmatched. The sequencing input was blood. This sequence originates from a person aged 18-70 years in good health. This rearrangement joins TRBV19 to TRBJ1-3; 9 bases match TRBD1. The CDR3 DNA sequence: TGTGCCAGTAGTAGGACAGGGGCTGGAAACACCATATATTTT. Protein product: CASSRTGAGNTIYF.